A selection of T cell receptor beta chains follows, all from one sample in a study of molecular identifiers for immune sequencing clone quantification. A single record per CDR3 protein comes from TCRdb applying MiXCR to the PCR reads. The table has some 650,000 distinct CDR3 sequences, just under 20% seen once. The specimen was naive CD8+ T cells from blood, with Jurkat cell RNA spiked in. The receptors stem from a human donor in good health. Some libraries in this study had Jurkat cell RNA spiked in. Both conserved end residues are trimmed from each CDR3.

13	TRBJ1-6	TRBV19	ASSIGTGGGSPLH
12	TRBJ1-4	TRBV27	ASSGRATNEKLF
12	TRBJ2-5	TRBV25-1	ASSATGGRETQY
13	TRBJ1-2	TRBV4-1	ASSQEPGYSYGYT
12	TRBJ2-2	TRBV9	ASSVVGNTGGLF
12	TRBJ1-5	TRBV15	ATSRDTAVGSQH
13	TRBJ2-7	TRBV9	ASSNAVDSSYEQY
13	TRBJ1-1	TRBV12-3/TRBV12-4	ASSPPGGGVTEAF
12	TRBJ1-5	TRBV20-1	SARDTGENQPQH
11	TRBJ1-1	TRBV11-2	ASSFHQNTEAF
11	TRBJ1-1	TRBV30	AWSEVGNTEAF
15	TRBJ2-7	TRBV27	ASSILPGQGARGEQY
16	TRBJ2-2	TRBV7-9	ASSFRLEDLVRAGELF
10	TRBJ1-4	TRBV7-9	ACRTGDEKLF
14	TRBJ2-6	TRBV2	ASSGGGRSGANVLT
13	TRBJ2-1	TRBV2	ASRGRQAPGNEQF
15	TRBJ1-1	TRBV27	ASSLLVVGRGGTEAF
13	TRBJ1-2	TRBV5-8	ASSHSRVINYGYT
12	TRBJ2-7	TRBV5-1	ASSSRGSTYEQY
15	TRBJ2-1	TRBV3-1	ASSQVVGTGGELEQF
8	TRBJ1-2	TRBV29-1	SVVGDGYT
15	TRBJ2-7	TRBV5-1	ASSLAEGGLADYEQY
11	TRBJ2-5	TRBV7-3	ASSLSVAETQY
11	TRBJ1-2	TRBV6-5	ASTKTGQRGYT
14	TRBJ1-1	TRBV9	ASSVEAGMGNTEAF
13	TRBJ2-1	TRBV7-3	ASSSGTSSRDEQF